A selection of T cell receptor beta chains follows, all from one sample in a study of T cells in Graves' hyperthyroidism and ophthalmopathy. TCRdb analysed the multiplex PCR reads with MiXCR anew, one entry per CDR3 protein. The repertoire consists of approximately 400,000 distinct CDR3 sequences, with 11% to 15% occurring once and the leading ten covering 9.5% to 11%. The specimen sequenced was blood. Receptors were obtained from a woman between 55 and 75 years old with Graves' hyperthyroidism. The CDR3 runs from the conserved cysteine through the conserved F or W. Fields, in order: D gene, clone size, V gene, J gene, CDR3 protein, CDR3 DNA. A D gene is named only where the DNA matches it firmly. Size is omitted from some rows. Given values are once, few, many or a class for expanded clones.

d_call: TRBD1; clone_size: many; v_call: TRBV6-5; j_call: TRBJ2-5; cdr3_aa: CASSYKGRGRETQYF; cdr3_nt: TGTGCCAGCAGTTACAAGGGCAGGGGGCGAGAGACCCAGTACTTC
d_call: -; clone_size: -; v_call: TRBV19; j_call: TRBJ2-4; cdr3_aa: CASRGGDTRQAGNIQYF; cdr3_nt: TGTGCCAGTAGGGGCGGAGATACGAGACAGGCTGGAAACATTCAGTACTTC
d_call: TRBD1; clone_size: -; v_call: TRBV10-3; j_call: TRBJ2-5; cdr3_aa: CAISADRFQETQYF; cdr3_nt: TGTGCCATCAGTGCGGACAGGTTCCAAGAGACCCAGTACTTC
d_call: -; clone_size: few; v_call: TRBV7-9; j_call: TRBJ2-6; cdr3_aa: CASSHTGSGANVLTF; cdr3_nt: TGTGCCAGCAGCCACACAGGGTCTGGGGCCAACGTCCTGACTTTC
d_call: -; clone_size: many; v_call: TRBV20-1; j_call: TRBJ1-1; cdr3_aa: CSALQNTEAFF; cdr3_nt: TGCAGTGCGTTACAGAACACTGAAGCTTTCTTT
d_call: TRBD2; clone_size: many; v_call: TRBV27; j_call: TRBJ2-5; cdr3_aa: CASSFGAGDPAQYF; cdr3_nt: TGTGCCAGCAGTTTTGGAGCGGGAGATCCGGCCCAGTACTTC
d_call: -; clone_size: -; v_call: TRBV4-1; j_call: TRBJ2-3; cdr3_aa: CASSQEWTSTDTQYF; cdr3_nt: TGCGCCAGCAGCCAAGAGTGGACTAGCACAGATACGCAGTATTTT
d_call: -; clone_size: -; v_call: TRBV4-1; j_call: TRBJ2-1; cdr3_aa: CASSQHQIPRDNDEQFF; cdr3_nt: TGCGCCAGCAGCCAGCACCAGATCCCGAGGGACAACGATGAGCAGTTCTTC
d_call: -; clone_size: many; v_call: TRBV2; j_call: TRBJ2-3; cdr3_aa: CASTPVETDTQYF; cdr3_nt: TGTGCCAGCACCCCTGTGGAGACAGATACGCAGTATTTT
d_call: TRBD2; clone_size: -; v_call: TRBV25-1; j_call: TRBJ2-6; cdr3_aa: CASSQYTSGTGANVLTF; cdr3_nt: TGTGCCAGCAGTCAGTATACTAGCGGGACTGGGGCCAACGTCCTGACTTTC
d_call: -; clone_size: -; v_call: TRBV6-1; j_call: TRBJ1-1; cdr3_aa: CASSDGTAANTEAFF; cdr3_nt: TGTGCCAGCAGTGACGGGACGGCTGCGAACACTGAAGCTTTCTTT
d_call: -; clone_size: many; v_call: TRBV3-1; j_call: TRBJ2-5; cdr3_aa: CASSQGGGAGTQYF; cdr3_nt: TGTGCCAGCAGCCAAGGCGGCGGGGCAGGGACCCAGTACTTC
d_call: -; clone_size: few; v_call: TRBV19; j_call: TRBJ2-5; cdr3_aa: CASSIAGASQETQYF; cdr3_nt: TGTGCCAGTAGTATCGCCGGGGCTAGTCAAGAGACCCAGTACTTC
d_call: -; clone_size: few; v_call: TRBV20-1; j_call: TRBJ1-6; cdr3_aa: CSAPDSAVNSPLHF; cdr3_nt: TGCAGTGCTCCGGACAGCGCAGTAAATTCACCCCTCCACTTT
d_call: -; clone_size: many; v_call: TRBV24-1; j_call: TRBJ2-3; cdr3_aa: CATSDYVTGAPWVDTQYF; cdr3_nt: TGTGCCACCAGTGATTACGTCACGGGGGCGCCCTGGGTAGATACGCAGTATTTT
d_call: TRBD2; clone_size: -; v_call: TRBV28; j_call: TRBJ2-1; cdr3_aa: CASSPVAGSMNEQFF; cdr3_nt: TGTGCCAGCAGTCCAGTAGCGGGAAGTATGAATGAGCAGTTCTTC
d_call: TRBD2; clone_size: many; v_call: TRBV7-2; j_call: TRBJ2-3; cdr3_aa: CASSSGLALADTQYF; cdr3_nt: TGTGCCAGCAGCTCAGGACTAGCGCTTGCCGATACGCAGTATTTT
d_call: -; clone_size: many; v_call: TRBV10-1; j_call: TRBJ2-7; cdr3_aa: CASIGGAREQYF; cdr3_nt: TGCGCCAGCATTGGGGGTGCCAGAGAGCAGTACTTC
d_call: -; clone_size: many; v_call: TRBV7-9; j_call: TRBJ1-1; cdr3_aa: CASGFGWNTEAFF; cdr3_nt: TGTGCCAGCGGGTTCGGATGGAACACTGAAGCTTTCTTT
d_call: -; clone_size: few; v_call: TRBV10-3; j_call: TRBJ2-5; cdr3_aa: CAIGQHFETQYF; cdr3_nt: TGTGCCATCGGCCAGCACTTCGAGACCCAGTACTTC
d_call: -; clone_size: -; v_call: TRBV20-1; j_call: TRBJ2-1; cdr3_aa: CSAREGGNEQFF; cdr3_nt: TGCAGTGCTAGAGAAGGCGGGAATGAGCAGTTCTTC
d_call: -; clone_size: -; v_call: TRBV7-7; j_call: TRBJ2-3; cdr3_aa: CASSPGVSADTQYF; cdr3_nt: TGTGCTAGCAGTCCCGGGGTTAGCGCAGATACGCAGTATTTT
d_call: -; clone_size: many; v_call: TRBV18; j_call: TRBJ2-2; cdr3_aa: CASSPQGTGTGELFF; cdr3_nt: TGTGCCAGCTCACCCCAGGGGACGGGCACCGGGGAGCTGTTTTTT
d_call: -; clone_size: many; v_call: TRBV2; j_call: TRBJ2-1; cdr3_aa: CASSLQRDTYNEQFF; cdr3_nt: TGTGCCAGCAGTCTCCAAAGGGACACCTACAATGAGCAGTTCTTC
d_call: -; clone_size: few; v_call: TRBV25-1; j_call: TRBJ1-2; cdr3_aa: CASTTGIDGGYTF; cdr3_nt: TGTGCCAGCACAACGGGGATCGATGGTGGCTACACCTTC
d_call: -; clone_size: -; v_call: TRBV5-5; j_call: TRBJ2-1; cdr3_aa: CASHLVGSNEQFF; cdr3_nt: TGTGCCAGTCATCTAGTCGGGTCCAATGAGCAGTTCTTC
d_call: -; clone_size: -; v_call: TRBV28; j_call: TRBJ1-1; cdr3_aa: CASLQGKDTEAFF; cdr3_nt: TGTGCCAGCCTTCAGGGGAAGGACACTGAAGCTTTCTTT
d_call: TRBD2; clone_size: many; v_call: TRBV4-1; j_call: TRBJ2-7; cdr3_aa: CASSRTRRDEQYF; cdr3_nt: TGCGCCAGCAGCCGGACTAGAAGGGACGAGCAGTACTTC
d_call: -; clone_size: many; v_call: TRBV2; j_call: TRBJ1-1; cdr3_aa: CASGKNRAGTEAFF; cdr3_nt: TGTGCCAGCGGGAAGAACAGGGCTGGGACTGAAGCTTTCTTT
d_call: TRBD2; clone_size: few; v_call: TRBV19; j_call: TRBJ2-1; cdr3_aa: CASSMYILAGGPQIRFF; cdr3_nt: TGTGCCAGTAGTATGTACATCCTAGCGGGAGGGCCTCAAATACGGTTCTTC